This TCR beta chain was retrieved from a study of T-cell reconstitution after alpha-beta-depleted transplantation in children. Study results and limitations: Recipient T cells and thymic progenitors that survived were the source of the high TCRbeta diversity seen at day 60 in some patients. Several hundred expanded graft clones reportedly were the source of alpha-beta T cells about two months after transplant.

This CDR3 is 12 amino acids long. The V end was cut by 3 bases, the J end by 2 bases, with 2 bases between. Unique molecular identifiers were built into the TCRbeta library. TCRdb reprocessed the PCR reads via MiXCR and lists one record per CDR3 protein. Of under 250,000 distinct CDR3 sequences in the sample, more than 15% were seen once. This clonotype was detected only a few times. The antigen is not known. This TCR was recovered from a male patient aged 2-9 years who had a stem cell transplant for acute lymphoblastic leukemia, so the T cells may come from the graft donor. The chain is built from TRBV12-3 or TRBV12-4 and TRBJ2-1; no reliable D call. Here the sequenced sample was PBMCs, mostly from graft donor cells, taken 360 days after TCRalphabeta/CD19-depleted stem cell transplant. CDR3 sequence: CASSFPYNEQFF. The CDR3 nucleotides are TGTGCCAGCAGTTTCCCCTACAATGAGCAGTTCTTC.